One sample yielded the 8 T cell receptor beta chains listed below, sequenced in a study of cytomegalovirus exposure and HLA in healthy donors. Use of 60 Vbeta and 13 Jbeta primers characterized the PCR. Assay: immunoSEQ multiplex PCR; the TCRdb copy retains only in-frame clones and omits some. The sample includes about 59,000 clones, roughly 90% seen only once; the top ten take approximately 1.4%. Source material: PBMCs. These receptor sequences come from a man aged 25-45 years in good health and CMV-seropositive.

This clone came up a few times. The genes are TRBV25-1 and TRBJ1-4; D is possibly TRBD1 (5 bases). Germline lookup yields CDR1 MGHDK and CDR2 SYGVNS. V gave up 4 bases and J gave up 5 bases, with 11 bases separating them. The length of the CDR3 is 14 residues. CDR3 sequence reads: CASSVTGLNEKLFF. The DNA of the CDR3 is TGTGCCAGCAGTGTAACAGGTCTCAATGAAAAACTGTTTTTT.

This sequence joins TRBV28 and TRBJ2-3; 10 positions match TRBD1. Unmatched junction bases numbered 12, after V lost 5 bases and J lost 4 bases. Germline V gene lookup returns CDR1 MDHEN and CDR2 SYDVKM. CDR3 length: 17 amino acids. The CDR3 region is CASSLHTGTGAADTQYF. CDR3 coding DNA: TGTGCCAGCAGTCTTCATACCGGGACAGGGGCCGCAGATACGCAGTATTTT. The full variable domain, rest sourced from reference TRBV28 and TRBJ2-3, is DVKVTQSSRYLVKRTGEKVFLECVQDMDHENMFWYRQDPGLGLRLIYFSYDVKMKEKGDIPEGYSVSREKKERFSLILESASTNQTSMYLCASSLHTGTGAADTQYFGPGTRLTVL.

This chain joins TRBV10-2 and TRBJ2-1; 7 positions agree with TRBD2. Germline CDR1 WSHSY, CDR2 SAAADI. V shed 7 bases, J shed 4 bases, and the junction held 10 bases outside the gene matches. This CDR3 is 15 amino acids long. Here the CDR3 DNA reads TGCGCCAGCAACGGACTAGATGGGCCGTACAATGAGCAGTTCTTC. This encodes CASNGLDGPYNEQFF.

The chain links TRBV18 to TRBJ1-5; D is unresolved. Between the trimmed V and J ends, which lost 3 bases and 0 bases, there was a span of 15 bases. Per germline, CDR1 KGHSH and CDR2 LQKENI. There are 17 residues in the CDR3. CDR3 sequence: CASSPPKRDGSNQPQHF. The CDR3 bases are TGTGCCAGCTCACCTCCGAAGCGCGACGGTAGCAATCAGCCCCAGCATTTT.

The chain combines TRBV5-4 with TRBJ2-3; TRBD1 matches 9 bases. CDR3 size: 14 residues. CDR1 SGHNT and CDR2 YYREEE come from the germline V gene (reference sequence). Trimming cost V 4 bases and J 4 bases; bases outside gene matches: 4. The CDR3 sequence: CASSPDRGADTQYF. DNA for the CDR3: TGTGCCAGCAGCCCGGACAGGGGTGCAGATACGCAGTATTTT.

This sequence joins TRBV30 and TRBJ2-1; 10 nucleotides agree with TRBD1. After removal of 6 bases from V and 5 bases from J, the junction contained 10 bases not matched to a gene. Germline V CDR1 and CDR2: GTSNPN, SVGIG (reference sequence). This CDR3 region has 15 residues. The CDR3 DNA reads as TGTGCCTGCTTCCCGACCGGGACAGGGGACAATGAGCAGTTCTTC. Its translation is CACFPTGTGDNEQFF.

The rearrangement links TRBV7-9 to TRBJ1-1; 9 bases match TRBD1. The trim removed 6 bases at V and 4 bases at J, leaving 6 bases unmatched. The germline V gene encodes CDR1 SEHNR and CDR2 FQNEAQ (reference sequence). The CDR3 contains 14 residues. The CDR3 is CASRGGQGGTEAFF. CDR3 sequence (DNA): TGTGCCAGCAGGGGGGGACAGGGCGGCACTGAAGCTTTCTTT.

The V and J genes are TRBV29-1 and TRBJ2-5; D is unclear. The CDR3 is 12 residues long. V lost 5 bases, J lost 4 bases, and 11 bases lay in between. Germline lookup yields CDR1 SQVTM and CDR2 ANQGSEA. The CDR3 is CSVREVRETQYF. For the CDR3, the DNA is TGCAGCGTTCGAGAGGTCCGAGAGACCCAGTACTTC.